These T cell receptor beta chains were read from a single sample in a study of shared clonotypes between healthy human individuals. Using immunoSEQ multiplex PCR, the repertoire was profiled, and TCRdb retains in-frame clones only, with some absent. The table lists some 1,100,000 clones, 75% to 80% of them singletons. The sample consisted of memory CD4+ T cells from PBMCs. These receptors were obtained from a man aged 18 to 35 in good health. Some clones in this sample may be carry-over from other donors' samples. The CDR3 runs from the conserved cysteine through the conserved F or W. The D gene is left open where the match is weak. For some rows the clone size is stated as once, few or many, or as a class when expanded; others skip it.

v_gene	j_gene	abundance	d_gene	CDR3aa	CDR3nt
TRBV7-9	TRBJ2-7	NA	TRBD1	CASSPRPGQVHEQYF	TGTGCCAGCAGCCCCCGGCCAGGACAGGTTCACGAGCAGTACTTC
TRBV28	TRBJ1-1	NA	NA	CASSFPPHTEAFF	TGTGCCAGCAGTTTCCCGCCGCACACTGAAGCTTTCTTT
TRBV7-8	TRBJ2-7	NA	TRBD1	CASSLRTGGFYEQYF	TGTGCCAGCAGCTTAAGGACAGGGGGTTTCTACGAGCAGTACTTC
TRBV7-2	TRBJ1-2	NA	TRBD1	CASSLGQGGYTF	TGTGCCAGCAGCTTGGGACAGGGGGGCTACACCTTC
TRBV28	TRBJ2-7	NA	NA	CASIGGQGVAEQYF	TGTGCCAGCATTGGGGGGCAGGGGGTAGCCGAGCAGTACTTC
TRBV6-5	TRBJ2-3	NA	NA	CASSSSRGASTDTQYF	TGTGCCAGCAGTTCTAGTAGGGGGGCTAGCACAGATACGCAGTATTTT
TRBV5-1	TRBJ1-2	once	NA	CASSSEGAGGYTF	TGCGCCAGCAGCTCGGAGGGAGCGGGCGGCTACACCTTC
TRBV7-3	TRBJ1-1	NA	NA	CASSPMRVATNTEAFF	TGTGCCAGCAGCCCAATGCGTGTGGCGACGAACACTGAAGCTTTCTTT
TRBV27	TRBJ1-1	NA	NA	CASRTWTVEAFF	TGTGCCAGCAGGACATGGACAGTTGAAGCTTTCTTT
TRBV18	TRBJ2-2	NA	NA	CASSLRTAKNTGELFF	TGTGCCAGCTCACTACGGACCGCTAAGAACACCGGGGAGCTGTTTTTT
TRBV28	TRBJ1-5	NA	NA	CASSLTTANQPQHF	TGTGCCAGCAGTTTAACGACAGCGAATCAGCCCCAGCATTTT
TRBV5-1	TRBJ1-2	NA	TRBD1	CASSLGQGADGGYTF	TGCGCCAGCAGCTTGGGACAGGGGGCAGATGGTGGCTACACCTTC
TRBV28	TRBJ2-5	many	NA	CASSLSGQETQYF	TGTGCCAGCAGTTTATCGGGGCAAGAGACCCAGTACTTC
TRBV5-6	TRBJ1-1	NA	NA	CASSLVGLPTEAFF	TGTGCCAGCAGCTTAGTGGGACTACCGACTGAAGCTTTCTTT
TRBV7-2	TRBJ2-1	few	TRBD2	CASSSWAGAEQFF	TGTGCCAGCAGCTCCTGGGCGGGAGCTGAGCAGTTCTTC
TRBV5-1	TRBJ1-1	NA	TRBD1	CASSLTGGLNTEAFF	TGCGCCAGCAGCTTGACAGGGGGCCTGAACACTGAAGCTTTCTTT
TRBV5-1	TRBJ2-3	NA	TRBD1	CASSLEGQAGTDTQYF	TGCGCCAGCAGCTTGGAGGGACAGGCCGGGACAGATACGCAGTATTTT
TRBV7-9	TRBJ2-5	once	TRBD2	CASSLRIGRAGETQYF	TGTGCCAGCAGCTTAAGAATCGGGAGGGCGGGGGAGACCCAGTACTTC
TRBV29-1	TRBJ1-2	NA	NA	CSVDLSGLDYGYTF	TGCAGCGTTGACTTGTCAGGGCTAGACTATGGCTACACCTTC
TRBV19	TRBJ2-1	NA	NA	CASRFGSGRNEQFF	TGTGCCAGTCGGTTTGGTAGCGGCCGCAATGAGCAGTTCTTC
TRBV7-2	TRBJ2-7	NA	NA	CASSLVSVAPYEQYF	TGTGCCAGCAGCTTAGTGTCCGTGGCCCCTTACGAGCAGTACTTC
TRBV5-4	TRBJ2-1	NA	TRBD1	CASSLPQGAYNEQFF	TGTGCCAGCAGCTTACCACAGGGGGCTTACAATGAGCAGTTCTTC
TRBV2	TRBJ1-1	few	TRBD1	CASRDRVEAEAFF	TGTGCCAGCAGAGACAGGGTAGAGGCTGAAGCTTTCTTT
TRBV19	TRBJ2-5	NA	NA	CASSTQRDRDTQYF	TGTGCCAGTAGTACTCAAAGAGACCGGGACACCCAGTACTTC
TRBV5-1	TRBJ2-1	NA	TRBD2	CASSLVIAGRYEQFF	TGCGCCAGCAGCTTGGTAATAGCGGGAAGATATGAGCAGTTCTTC
TRBV4-1	TRBJ2-1	NA	TRBD2	CASSLEPSGRIGVYNEQFF	TGCGCCAGCAGCTTAGAGCCCAGCGGGAGAATTGGGGTTTACAATGAGCAGTTCTTC
TRBV10-3	TRBJ2-7	NA	TRBD1	CAISLQGARNEQYF	TGTGCCATCAGTCTACAGGGGGCGCGAAACGAGCAGTACTTC
TRBV19	TRBJ2-3	NA	TRBD2	CASSTLGLADLTDTQYF	TGTGCCAGTAGTACCCTCGGACTAGCGGACCTCACAGATACGCAGTATTTT
TRBV6-5	TRBJ1-2	NA	TRBD1	CASSWTGSNYGYTF	TGTGCCAGCAGTTGGACAGGGTCTAACTATGGCTACACCTTC
TRBV13	TRBJ2-3	NA	NA	CASSPPSSTDTQYF	TGTGCCAGCAGCCCCCCGTCAAGCACAGATACGCAGTATTTT
TRBV29-1	TRBJ2-1	NA	NA	CSVGLISSYNEQFF	TGCAGCGTGGGGTTGATAAGCTCCTACAATGAGCAGTTCTTC
TRBV6-1	TRBJ2-2	NA	NA	CAALGSGSNTGELFF	TGTGCCGCCCTAGGGAGCGGATCGAACACCGGGGAGCTGTTTTTT
TRBV28	TRBJ1-4	NA	NA	CASSFSGSEKLFF	TGTGCCAGCAGTTTCTCGGGTTCCGAAAAACTGTTTTTT
TRBV6-6	TRBJ2-7	few	TRBD2	CASSSDFSGGYEQYF	TGTGCCAGCAGTTCTGACTTTAGCGGGGGCTACGAGCAGTACTTC
TRBV7-2	TRBJ2-3	NA	NA	CASSLTRGTDTQYF	TGTGCCAGCAGTCTTACACGCGGCACAGATACGCAGTATTTT
TRBV7-2	TRBJ1-1	NA	NA	CASSLVGRNTEAFF	TGTGCCAGCAGCTTAGTAGGCAGAAACACTGAAGCTTTCTTT
TRBV18	TRBJ2-7	NA	TRBD1	CASSPTGGVGEQYF	TGTGCCAGCTCACCGACAGGGGGAGTGGGCGAGCAGTACTTC
TRBV7-8	TRBJ2-7	NA	NA	CASNFDVRRWEQYF	TGTGCCAGCAACTTCGATGTCCGGCGGTGGGAGCAGTACTTC
TRBV19	TRBJ2-3	NA	NA	CASSIVSPGNTQYF	TGTGCCAGTAGTATAGTGTCTCCCGGGAATACGCAGTATTTT
TRBV7-6	TRBJ2-7	NA	TRBD2	CASSLTGLAAGEQYF	TGTGCCAGCAGCTTAACGGGACTAGCGGCGGGCGAGCAGTACTTC
TRBV7-9	TRBJ2-2	once	TRBD1	CASVRDRGPGELFF	TGTGCCAGCGTCCGGGACAGGGGGCCCGGGGAGCTGTTTTTT
TRBV10-3	TRBJ1-1	NA	TRBD1	CATRDRGDTEAFF	TGTGCCACCCGGGACAGGGGCGACACTGAAGCTTTCTTT